This T cell receptor beta chain was obtained from a study of tissue T cells after allogeneic stem cell transplantation. Looking at the study overall: Smaller viable blood or marrow samples skipped sorting for direct DNA extraction.

Deletions cut 4 bases from V and 5 bases from J, with 14 bases between. Per germline, CDR1 LGHDT and CDR2 YNNKEL (reference sequence). The CDR3 is 14 residues long. CDR3 sequences, V/J genes, frequencies and template counts came from survey-depth TCRbeta sequencing. TCRdb's copy holds only in-frame clones and misses some; the assay was immunoSEQ multiplex PCR. The data hold fewer than 30,000 clones, with over 75% observed a single time. This receptor was taken from a woman aged 18-55 years who later had graft-versus-host disease after an allogeneic stem cell transplant. Sequencing used blood, obtained before transplantation. The chain is built from TRBV3-1 (or the pseudogene TRBV3-2) and TRBJ1-1; D ambiguous. Here the CDR3 reads CASSRGGVETEAFF. CDR3 bases: TGTGCCAGCAGCCGCGGCGGGGTAGAGACTGAAGCTTTCTTT.